This T cell receptor (beta chain) originates from a study of cytotoxic CD8 clonotypes in ibrutinib-treated CLL. From germline, CDR1 is MNHNY and CDR2 SVGAGI (reference sequence). This CDR3 region has 15 residues. V was clipped by 0 bases and J by 9 bases; unmatched bases: 3. The data were produced by immunoSEQ multiplex PCR, yet TCRdb's version contains in-frame clones alone and is incomplete. Of about 68,000 clones in the sample, about 64% were seen once. This clone was recorded a few times. The sequenced sample was PBMCs, obtained after 12 months of ibrutinib treatment. The clonotype originates from a human donor with chronic lymphocytic leukemia. The chain recombines TRBV6-6 with TRBJ1-6, with TRBD1 identical over 9 bases. The CDR3 sequence: CASSYSGTGFSPLHF. The CDR3 DNA follows: TGTGCCAGCAGTTACTCTGGGACAGGGTTTTCACCCCTCCACTTT.